This entry features one T cell receptor (beta chain) sequence. Trimming pared 5 bases from V and 0 bases from J, leaving 11 bases between. This CDR3 is built from 14 residues. Per germline, CDR1 SGHTS and CDR2 YDEGEE. These data are taken from a study of patients and donors after allogeneic stem cell transplantation. TCRdb reprocessed the RT-PCR reads via MiXCR and lists one record per CDR3 protein. The sample contains about 410,000 distinct CDR3 sequences, 16% of which appear only once. The rearrangement links TRBV5-8 to TRBJ1-1, with a possible D match to TRBD1 (6 bases). The source of this sequence is a human donor who was either an allogeneic HSCT recipient or a stem cell or donor lymphocyte infusion donor (not recorded which). It is not recorded whose cells these are; they may come from a transplant donor. Sequenced sample: blood, either unsorted or a sorted T cell fraction (not recorded which). CDR3 in amino acids: CASSFTGMNTEAFF. The CDR3 region has the DNA TGTGCCAGCAGTTTTACAGGGATGAACACTGAAGCTTTCTTT.